This T cell receptor beta chain was obtained from a study of shared clonotypes between healthy human individuals. Study information: Donors had three CD4 naive, three CD4 memory, two CD8 naive and one CD8 memory plate apiece.

In germline, CDR1 is SQVTM, CDR2 ANQGSEA. Germline trimming cut 3 bases from V and 9 bases from J; bases unmatched to any gene: 12. The CDR3 is made up of 16 amino acids. Among the donors, all were Caucasian adults who lived in Nashville, Tennessee. The CD4+ fraction was divided into a CD45RA+ naive subset and a CD45RA-negative memory subset. Original analysis: Filtering differed for immunoSEQ, which gave only junction sequences without quality scores. Clones were sequenced by immunoSEQ multiplex PCR, and TCRdb holds only the in-frame ones, with some missing. The DNA gave D and trimming, while V, J and clone size come from that table. The table records 2 million to 3 million clones, 80% to 95% of them present only once.

Sample: naive CD4+ T cells from PBMCs. Subset denoted: CD45RA+ positively selected. The gene calls are TRBV29-1 and TRBJ2-4; TRBD1 matches at 12 bases. The clonotype was recovered from a young man in good health. Some clones in this sample may be carry-over from other donors' samples. CDR3 residues: CSVEFYHWGQGAIQYF. DNA of the CDR3: TGCAGCGTTGAGTTCTACCATTGGGGACAGGGGGCCATTCAGTACTTC.